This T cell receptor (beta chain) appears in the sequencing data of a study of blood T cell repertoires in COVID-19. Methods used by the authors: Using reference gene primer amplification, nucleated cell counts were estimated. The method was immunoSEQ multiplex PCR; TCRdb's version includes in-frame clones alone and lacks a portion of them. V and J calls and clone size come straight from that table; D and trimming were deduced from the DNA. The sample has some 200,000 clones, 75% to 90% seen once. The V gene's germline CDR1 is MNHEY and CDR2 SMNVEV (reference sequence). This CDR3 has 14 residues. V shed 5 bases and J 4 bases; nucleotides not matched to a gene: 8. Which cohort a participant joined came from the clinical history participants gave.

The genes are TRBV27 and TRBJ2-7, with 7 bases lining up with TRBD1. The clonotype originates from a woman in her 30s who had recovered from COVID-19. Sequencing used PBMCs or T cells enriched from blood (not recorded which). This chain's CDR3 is CASSIRTGNYEQYF. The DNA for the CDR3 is TGTGCCAGCAGTATCCGGACAGGAAATTACGAGCAGTACTTC.